A selection of T cell receptor beta chains follows, all from one sample in a study of CXCR3-negative and CXCR3-positive naive CD8 T cells. TCRdb reanalyzed the 5' RACE reads, giving one entry per CDR3 protein sequence and no DNA. The repertoire table contains 46,000 or so distinct CDR3 sequences. The sample was naive CXCR3- CD8+ T cells from blood. Receptors were obtained from a human donor in good health. Some clones in this sample may be carry-over from other donors' samples. CDR3s include the opening cysteine and the closing phenylalanine or tryptophan. For some rows the clone size is stated as once, few or many, or as a class when expanded; others skip it.

j_call v_call clone_size cdr3_aa
TRBJ2-7 TRBV5-1 . CASSLESSGYEQYF
TRBJ1-2 TRBV28 . CASSLTKDSLANYGYTF
TRBJ1-6 TRBV7-3 . CASSLEVTPVALHF
TRBJ2-3 TRBV25-1 medium-sized CASSELAGGADTQYF
TRBJ2-1 TRBV2 . CASSPGGGLNEQFF
TRBJ2-7 TRBV5-6 . CASSQRVRAYEQYF
TRBJ1-5 TRBV28 . CASSPRSGAGQPQHF
TRBJ2-7 TRBV6-5 . CASSYSPVYEQYF
TRBJ2-5 TRBV29-1 . CSVERIGTLGTQYF
TRBJ2-7 TRBV5-1 . CASSRSGTEILYEQYF
TRBJ2-5 TRBV29-1 . CSPRRGLQETQYF
TRBJ1-5 TRBV28 . CASSRTVSPNQPQHF
TRBJ1-6 TRBV20-1 . CSGRGQGSSYNSPLHF
TRBJ2-3 TRBV28 . CASSLLQSADTQYF
TRBJ1-2 TRBV10-2 . CASSESDQGGGYTF
TRBJ2-1 TRBV7-3 . CASSLTGGGYNEQFF
TRBJ2-7 TRBV18 . CASSPHMYEQYF
TRBJ2-7 TRBV7-9 . CASSLEGPSYEQYF
TRBJ2-7 TRBV24-1 . CATSMGVSYEQYF
TRBJ2-3 TRBV6-6 . CASSYRDTDTQYF
TRBJ1-1 TRBV28 . CASSSSLWLEAFF
TRBJ2-7 TRBV3-1 . CASSQEAGTGPLSYEQYF
TRBJ2-5 TRBV11-2 . CASSLDLGGRETQYF
TRBJ2-7 TRBV7-9 . CASEGDSLSYEQYF
TRBJ2-3 TRBV3-1 . CASSQESGWTDTQYF
TRBJ2-7 TRBV3-1 . CASSRGTDYEQYF
TRBJ2-7 TRBV20-1 . CSARDLRDRDEQYF
TRBJ1-2 TRBV20-1 medium-sized CSAEDPLNYGYTF
TRBJ2-1 TRBV15 . CATSMTRGIYNEQFF
TRBJ2-7 TRBV12-3/TRBV12-4 . CASSLGGSGEQYF
TRBJ1-2 TRBV10-3 . CAISESHLPGDGYTF
TRBJ2-5 TRBV28 . CASSFFGETQYF
TRBJ1-2 TRBV20-1 . CSARFQGEINYGYTF
TRBJ2-3 TRBV6-4 . CASSDSSRGSTDTQYF
TRBJ2-1 TRBV29-1 . CSVEGLNSEQFF
TRBJ2-1 TRBV3-1 . CASSQVPRGYYNEQFF
TRBJ1-4 TRBV7-9 . CASSFTTGGEKLFF
TRBJ2-7 TRBV18 . CASSPPGLTHEQYF
TRBJ2-1 TRBV6-2/TRBV6-3 . CASGTSGRSYNEQFF
TRBJ2-1 TRBV29-1 . CSVPRTGLNNEQFF
TRBJ2-2 TRBV6-6 . CASSYPLNTGELFF
TRBJ2-2 TRBV20-1 . CSASGHNTGELFF